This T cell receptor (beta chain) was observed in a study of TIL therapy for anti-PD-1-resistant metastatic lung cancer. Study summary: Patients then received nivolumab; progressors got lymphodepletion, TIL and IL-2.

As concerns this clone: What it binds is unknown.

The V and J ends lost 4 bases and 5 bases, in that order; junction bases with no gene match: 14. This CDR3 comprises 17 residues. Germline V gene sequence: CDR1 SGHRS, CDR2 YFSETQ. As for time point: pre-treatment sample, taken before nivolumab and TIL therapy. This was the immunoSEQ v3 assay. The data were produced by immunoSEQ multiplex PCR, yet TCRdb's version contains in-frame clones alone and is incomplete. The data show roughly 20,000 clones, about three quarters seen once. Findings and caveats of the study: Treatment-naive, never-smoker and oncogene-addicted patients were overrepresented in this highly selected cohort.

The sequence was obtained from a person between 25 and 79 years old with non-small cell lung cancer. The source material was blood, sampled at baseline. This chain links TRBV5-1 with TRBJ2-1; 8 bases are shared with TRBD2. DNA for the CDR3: TGCGCCAGCAGCGTCTCCCCCAGCGGGGGCTACAACAATGAGCAGTTCTTC. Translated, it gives CASSVSPSGGYNNEQFF. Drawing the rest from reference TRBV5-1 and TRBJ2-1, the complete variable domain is KAGVTQTPRYLIKTRGQQVTLSCSPISGHRSVSWYQQTPGQGLQFLFEYFSETQRNKGNFPGRFSGRQFSNSRSEMNVSTLELGDSALYLCASSVSPSGGYNNEQFFGPGTRLTVL.